This entry is about one T cell receptor (beta chain). Its matching antigen is unknown. This entry is derived from a study of PD-L1 blockade in urothelial cancer. As for the study in general: The number of prior chemotherapy regimens per patient was 0 to 3. Analysis of the blood was performed 3 weeks (second dose) and 6 weeks after treatment start. Overall study results and limits: At 3 weeks on treatment, tumor-associated clones expanded more with durable benefit. Below-median TCR clonality that was measured in pretreatment blood predicted better survival.

Assay used: immunoSEQ multiplex PCR; TCRdb lists only in-frame clones, some missing. The sample consists of tens of thousands of clones, roughly 90% of them appearing once. The germline V gene encodes CDR1 MDHEN and CDR2 SYDVKM. The CDR3 length is 14 residues. After removal of 3 bases from V and 2 bases from J, the junction contained 0 bases not matched to a gene. The V gene is TRBV28, the J gene TRBJ1-3; 8 bases are shared with TRBD1. Sequences were derived from PBMCs, sampled around atezolizumab (anti-PD-L1) treatment. This receptor was obtained from a woman in her 70s with urothelial cancer. CDR3 coding DNA: TGTGCCAGCAGTTTCAGGGGGCCTGGAAACACCATATATTTT. Its protein is CASSFRGPGNTIYF.